Sequencing of this TCR beta chain was carried out in a study of chemoradiotherapy in HPV16-positive cancers (dated by TCRdb to between 2021 and 2023). Describing the broader study: Functional T-cell assays on cells from two HPV16-positive patients defined candidate HPV-specific T-cell clones and common TCR motifs. The study asked whether T-cell immunity to the HPV oncoproteins E6 and E7 changes during chemoradiotherapy and whether this immunity affects survival. TCR repertoires from some 90 patients with HPV-related cancers were then used to track the candidate HPV-specific TCRs and motifs.

The investigation overall reported the following: Expansion of candidate HPV-specific clones and E7-related TCR motifs was observed in the tumor microenvironment during treatment, whereas no such expansion was observed for non-HPV-specific T cells. Among HPV16-positive patients, expansion of HPV-responsive T cells during chemoradiotherapy was associated with better recurrence-free survival. The functional definition of HPV-specific T cells was derived from only two HPV16-positive patients, and the survival association was reported for HPV16-positive patients.

Libraries were prepared through the immunoSEQ multiplex PCR assay. TCRdb provides this immuneACCESS table in a form limited to in-frame rearrangements. Some clones are lacking; in checked studies, under half of them reflect an unresolved V gene, and why the rest are absent is not known. For this sample there are some 2,900 clones; approximately 86% appear just once. The leading ten clones occupy approximately 2.9% of the sample. Concerning this clone: Its recognized antigen is unknown. Qualities for individual bases were not recorded, and no much larger clone is one base off.

Repertoires were sampled multiple times during chemoradiotherapy, which allowed clonal expansion in the tumor microenvironment to be followed. The sequence derives from a human donor with HPV-associated anogenital cancer. The input for sequencing was tumor tissue, taken from a patient who underwent chemoradiotherapy.

CDR3 loop: CASSFDQARDEQFF. Read as DNA, the sequence is TGTGCCAGCAGCTTTGATCAGGCGAGGGATGAGCAGTTCTTC. This chain joins TRBV7-2 to TRBJ2-1; the best D guess is TRBD2, with 5 bases matching. V is pared back by 3 bases and J by 8 bases, with 14 bases lying between the germline termini. Including the terminal cysteine and phenylalanine, the CDR3 comprises 14 residues. Kept here is only the CDR3 DNA, which spans 42 bases and is read in frame from base 1. Looking up the germline V gene yields CDR1 SGHTA and CDR2 FQGNSA.